This T cell receptor beta chain emerged from a study of early T cells in non-severe SARS-CoV-2 infection. Study-level findings and limits: VDJdb matches were skewed toward anti-spike CD8 T cell responses.

Unique molecular identifiers were attached to individual cDNA molecules. Each CDR3 protein gets one entry after TCRdb re-called the 5' RACE reads with MiXCR. The table records some 38,000 distinct CDR3 sequences, 4.5% to 7% of them present only once. This clonotype was seen at least ten times. Its antigen is not known. The origin of this receptor is an adult who was a healthcare worker with PCR-confirmed SARS-CoV-2 infection or an uninfected control (not recorded which). Sequences were derived from whole blood, sampled at baseline.

CDR3 bases: TGTGCCAGTTCTCGGGGGGCGGACACTGAAGCTTTCTTT. Translating it yields CASSRGADTEAFF. This chain joins TRBV19 and TRBJ1-1, with D tentatively TRBD1 (6 bases). There are 13 residues in the CDR3. Germline CDR1 is LNHDA and CDR2 is SQIVND (reference sequence). Trimming cost V 8 bases and J 3 bases, with 13 bases left between them.